This section outlines one T cell receptor beta chain sequence together with its context. The data originate from a study of blood T cell repertoires in COVID-19. Study summary: Sites in the United States, Italy and Spain provided acute and convalescent COVID-19 samples. PBMCs, B-cell-depleted T cells, or T cells provided the cDNA or gDNA that made up the material.

Original analysis: Reference gene primer amplification gave estimated nucleated cell counts. Profiling relied on immunoSEQ multiplex PCR, and the TCRdb table lists in-frame clones only, not all of them. Clone size and the V and J calls come from that table; the DNA yielded D and trimming. The data hold 65,000 to 85,000 clones, with roughly 90% observed a single time. The CDR3 extends over 16 amino acids. The germline CDR1 and CDR2 sequences are MNHEY and SMNVEV (reference sequence). J lost 4 bases, V lost 5 bases, and 9 bases had no gene match. The genes are TRBV27 and TRBJ1-5; 9 bases are shared with TRBD1. Sample: peripheral blood. This TCR came from a human donor in a cohort sampled during active COVID-19. Here the CDR3 DNA reads TGTGCCAGCAGTCCCCTCGGGACAGGGAAAAATCAGCCCCAGCATTTT. Residues: CASSPLGTGKNQPQHF.